This T cell receptor (beta chain) was captured in a study of response to subunit inactivated influenza vaccine. A few counts support this clonotype. Trimming cost V 4 bases and J 2 bases; bases outside gene matches: 5. CDR3 length: 15 amino acids. The germline V gene has CDR1 SGHTA and CDR2 FQGTGA. TCRdb fed the RT-PCR reads into MiXCR, producing one record per CDR3 protein. The table lists fewer than 550,000 distinct CDR3 sequences, 25% of them singletons, with 1.9% in the top ten. The chain links TRBV7-3 to TRBJ1-1, with TRBD1 matching 9 bases. The sequence was collected from a man between 45 and 60 years old who received an inactivated influenza vaccine. Sequencing used CD4+ T cells sorted from PBMCs, obtained less than 6 days after vaccination. CDR3 DNA sequence: TGTGCCAGCAGCTGGGGACAGGGCTTTAACACTGAAGCTTTCTTT. Translated: CASSWGQGFNTEAFF.